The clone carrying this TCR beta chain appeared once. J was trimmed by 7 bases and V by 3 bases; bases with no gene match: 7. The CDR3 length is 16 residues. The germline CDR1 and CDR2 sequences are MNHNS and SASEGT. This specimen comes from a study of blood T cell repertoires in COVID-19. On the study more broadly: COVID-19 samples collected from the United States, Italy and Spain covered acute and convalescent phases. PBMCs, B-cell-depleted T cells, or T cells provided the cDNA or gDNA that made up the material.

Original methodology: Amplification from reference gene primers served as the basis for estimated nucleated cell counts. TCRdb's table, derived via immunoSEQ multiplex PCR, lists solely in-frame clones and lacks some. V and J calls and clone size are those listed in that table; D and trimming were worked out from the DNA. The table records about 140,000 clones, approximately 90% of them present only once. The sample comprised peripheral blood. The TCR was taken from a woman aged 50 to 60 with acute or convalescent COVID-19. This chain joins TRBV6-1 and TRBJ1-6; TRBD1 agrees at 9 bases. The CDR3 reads CASSESTGTGNSPLHF. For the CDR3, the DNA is TGTGCCAGCAGTGAGTCGACCGGGACAGGGAATTCACCCCTCCACTTT.